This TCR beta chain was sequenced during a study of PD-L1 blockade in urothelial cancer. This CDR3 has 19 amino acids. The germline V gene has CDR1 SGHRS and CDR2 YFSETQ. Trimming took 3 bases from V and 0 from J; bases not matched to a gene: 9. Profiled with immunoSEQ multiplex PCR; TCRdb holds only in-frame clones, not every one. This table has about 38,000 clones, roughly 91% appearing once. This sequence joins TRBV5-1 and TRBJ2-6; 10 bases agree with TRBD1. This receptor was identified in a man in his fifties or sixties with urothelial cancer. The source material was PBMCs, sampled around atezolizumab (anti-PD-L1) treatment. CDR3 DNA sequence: TGCGCCAGCAGCTGGGCGGGACAGGGGCTTCCCTCTGGGGCCAACGTCCTGACTTTC. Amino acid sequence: CASSWAGQGLPSGANVLTF.